This T cell receptor (beta chain) derives from a study of metastatic and nonmetastatic thyroid tumors. Whole-study context: From malignant and benign thyroid patients, repertoires in blood and in tumor or nodule tissue were compared.

This clone counts as medium-sized. Its antigen is undetermined. Study-wide findings and caveats: Patients with malignant thyroid tumors reportedly had significantly higher TCR beta diversity than those with benign nodules, in blood and tumor.

Per the authors' pipeline: Between-group CDR3 differences, defined by clinicopathological status, yielded a distant-metastasis classifier for papillary thyroid cancer. TCRdb called clones again from the PCR reads with MiXCR. TCRdb's processing, not the study's, gives the V and J calls here. The sample lists 84,000 or so clones; approximately 9% were seen once. The germline V gene has CDR1 SNHLY and CDR2 FYNNEI. The CDR3 has 11 amino acids. After removal of 7 bases from V and 8 bases from J, the junction contained 4 bases not matched to a gene. No patient received treatment before thyroid surgery. The clonotype originates from a female donor with papillary thyroid cancer or a benign thyroid nodule (not recorded which). Some clones in this sample may be carry-over from other donors' samples. Sequencing was carried out using blood. The chain carries TRBV2 and TRBJ1-2; 7 bases are a match to TRBD1. The CDR3 region is CASNRGGGYTF. The CDR3 nucleotides read TGTGCCAGCAACAGGGGAGGGGGCTACACCTTC.